This T cell receptor beta chain derives from a study of cytotoxic CD8 clonotypes in ibrutinib-treated CLL (dated by TCRdb to the early 2020s). The study in broad terms: The cohort had ten to twelve relapsed/refractory and approximately 15 treatment-naive patients; 17 to 18 were IGHV unmutated. Partial responses were observed in about 25 patients and complete responses in 2; after a median follow-up of around 68 months, remission was maintained in roughly 15 patients and progression was observed in some twelve. The response samples were drawn at a median of 12 months into treatment, with a range of roughly 6 to 36 months. Samples averaged about 260,000 productive templates and approximately 100,000 productive rearrangements. Of the 90 or so participants in the trial, roughly 25 had longitudinal samples available. Cryopreserved peripheral blood mononuclear cells were obtained prior to treatment, at the time of response, and at either disease progression or sustained remission. Patients were still on ibrutinib when every remission and progressive disease sample was collected.

As for this clone: Its antigen has not been determined. Base qualities were left out, and no much larger clone turns up one base away.

Each clonotype received, on average, about 9.7x coverage in deep resolution sequencing performed on a MiSeq, where the target depth lay between 1 in 1 million and 1 in 200,000 T cells. The immunoSEQ hsTCRB Kit was used to generate TCR beta libraries. The source study handled its data this way. Data were analyzed with ImmunoSEQ Data Assistant and ImmunoSEQ Analyzer, with V, D and J genes assigned per IMGT definitions. Clonality, which ranges from 0 to 1, was calculated as one minus the normalized Shannon entropy of productive rearrangement frequencies. Public clonotype analysis was restricted to overrepresented clonotypes comprising at least 0.05% of each patient's repertoire. Roughly 13 age-matched healthy donor repertoires from immuneACCESS were used as controls for clonality. In TCRdb, the immuneACCESS table is reduced to in-frame sequences with V and J assigned. These tables do not hold every clone; where another copy was compared, an unresolved V gene accounts for under half, and the others remain unexplained. From that table come the V and J calls and clone size; the DNA was used to work out D and trimming. The sample table lists 120,000 to 150,000 clones, approximately 77% of them with a count of one. The ten largest clonotypes hold 25% to 35% of the sample.

Overall results and qualifications from the work: Public clonotypes were rare and either contracted or stayed stable during treatment, and the rise in clonality at ibrutinib response reflected the expansion of private clonotypes. Clonality increased at ibrutinib response, stayed stable in sustained remission, and fell back toward baseline at progression. Baseline clonality was found to be higher than that of age-matched healthy donors and was strongly correlated with circulating CD8+ T-cell counts. Lymph node repertoires were not examined, and the timing of sampling was not matched between patients in sustained remission and those whose disease progressed.

The germline V gene specifies SGHRS as CDR1 and YFSETQ as CDR2. After removal of 2 bases from V and 4 bases from J, the junction retains 10 bases not matched to a gene. Taken from cysteine to phenylalanine, the CDR3 has 17 residues. The sequence is cut down to CDR3 DNA, 51 bases in frame from base 1. What the time point label conveys for this sample: about twelve months on ibrutinib. Roughly 2.2 micrograms of genomic DNA were extracted from cryopreserved PBMCs for TCR beta library preparation. Longitudinal blood samples from CLL patients receiving ibrutinib monotherapy were subjected to high-throughput TCR beta sequencing. The patients took part in an open-label, single-center phase 2 trial of ibrutinib monotherapy.

The chain is encoded by TRBV5-1 joined to TRBJ2-2, and TRBD1 matches 8 of the central bases. Specimen: PBMCs, collected after 12 months of ibrutinib treatment. This clonotype was sampled from a human donor with chronic lymphocytic leukemia. The base sequence is TGCGCCAGCAGCTTATTCCAGGGGGCGCGTGGCACCGGGGAGCTGTTTTTT. Its protein product is CASSLFQGARGTGELFF.